A selection of T cell receptor beta chains follows, all from one sample in a study of T cell repertoires in cytomegalovirus infection. TCRdb re-called the reads with MiXCR, one entry per CDR3 protein. The table records 150,000 to 200,000 distinct CDR3 sequences, about 20% of them present only once. Their antigens remain unidentified. Sequencing was performed on CD8+ T cells from cultured PBMCs, taken from culture after CMV antigen stimulation. The receptors were gathered from a human donor in good health (CMV status not recorded). Some clones in this sample may be carry-over from other donors' samples. Each CDR3 is given with its conserved first and last residue. The D gene is left open where the match is weak. Not every row has a clone size; where given, it reads once, few, many or a size class.

TRBV7-6	TRBJ1-5	NA	NA	CASSLDGSGNQPQHF	TGTGCCAGCAGCTTAGACGGGTCAGGCAATCAGCCCCAGCATTTT
TRBV7-2	TRBJ1-4	few	NA	CASSLTENEKLFF	TGTGCCAGCAGCTTGACTGAGAATGAAAAACTGTTTTTT
TRBV27	TRBJ1-5	NA	NA	CASSFTGIDQPQHF	TGTGCCAGCAGTTTCACGGGGATCGATCAGCCCCAGCATTTT
TRBV7-8	TRBJ2-7	few	NA	CASSLSPGQYYEQYF	TGTGCCAGCAGCTTATCCCCAGGACAGTATTACGAGCAGTACTTC
TRBV7-2	TRBJ2-7	NA	NA	CASSLRRAQSSYEQYF	TGTGCCAGCAGCTTGAGAAGGGCCCAAAGCTCCTACGAGCAGTACTTC
TRBV15	TRBJ2-3	few	NA	CATSTSHGTDTQYF	TGTGCCACCAGCACCTCACACGGCACAGATACGCAGTATTTT
TRBV4-1	TRBJ2-7	few	NA	CASSHTDVSYEQYF	TGCGCCAGCAGCCATACGGACGTCTCCTACGAGCAGTACTTC
TRBV7-8	TRBJ2-1	NA	TRBD1	CASSTPGQGMSLHNEQFF	TGTGCCAGCAGCACTCCTGGACAGGGAATGAGTTTGCACAATGAGCAGTTCTTC
TRBV14	TRBJ1-1	few	NA	CASSLYPPPRENTEAFF	TGTGCCAGCAGCCTTTACCCCCCCCCCAGGGAGAACACTGAAGCTTTCTTT
TRBV7-8	TRBJ2-7	NA	TRBD1	CASSLAGQGLYEQYF	TGTGCCAGCAGCTTAGCAGGACAGGGGCTCTACGAGCAGTACTTC
TRBV6-2/TRBV6-3	TRBJ2-4	NA	NA	CASSYSGHKNSQYF	TGTGCCAGCAGTTACTCCGGTCACAAAAACAGTCAGTACTTC
TRBV5-6	TRBJ2-6	few	NA	CASSFPGHLGRSGANVLTF	TGTGCCAGCAGCTTCCCGGGCCACTTAGGAAGATCTGGGGCCAACGTCCTGACTTTC
TRBV6-2/TRBV6-3	TRBJ1-2	NA	NA	CASRFTGSAYGYTF	TGTGCCAGCAGATTTACAGGTAGCGCCTATGGCTACACCTTC
TRBV7-9	TRBJ1-2	many	TRBD1	CASSFTGGSYGYTF	TGTGCCAGCAGCTTTACAGGGGGCAGCTATGGCTACACCTTC
TRBV4-1	TRBJ2-3	NA	TRBD2	CASSQDLTSGATDTQYF	TGCGCCAGCAGCCAAGATCTGACTAGCGGGGCCACAGATACGCAGTATTTT
TRBV12-3/TRBV12-4	TRBJ1-4	few	NA	CASRPGPTNEKLFF	TGTGCCAGCAGACCGGGGCCAACTAATGAAAAACTGTTTTTT
TRBV6-2/TRBV6-3	TRBJ2-5	few	NA	CASSYSLRAAETQYF	TGTGCCAGCAGTTACTCATTACGAGCGGCAGAGACCCAGTACTTC
TRBV7-8	TRBJ1-5	few	NA	CASSLEMGRGDQPQHF	TGTGCCAGCAGCTTAGAGATGGGTCGGGGGGATCAGCCCCAGCATTTT
TRBV7-2	TRBJ2-1	NA	NA	CASRGTGRSYNEQFF	TGTGCCAGCAGGGGAACAGGGCGATCCTACAATGAGCAGTTCTTC
TRBV7-6	TRBJ1-1	NA	TRBD1	CASSARQGSNTEAFF	TGTGCCAGCAGCGCCCGACAGGGGTCAAACACTGAAGCTTTCTTT
TRBV6-2/TRBV6-3	TRBJ1-2	NA	NA	CASSYSESGVYGYTF	TGTGCCAGCAGTTACTCGGAGTCAGGCGTCTATGGCTACACCTTC
TRBV7-2	TRBJ2-7	once	TRBD1	CASSTQNRGLYEQYF	TGTGCCAGCAGCACACAAAACAGGGGGCTCTACGAGCAGTACTTC
TRBV7-6	TRBJ2-2	few	NA	CASSLMHGELFF	TGTGCCAGCAGCTTAATGCACGGGGAGCTGTTTTTT
TRBV27	TRBJ2-7	many	TRBD2	CASCHSGGRAYEQYF	TGTGCCAGTTGTCATAGCGGGGGACGCGCCTACGAGCAGTACTTC
TRBV7-6	TRBJ2-1	NA	NA	CASSLASWGEQFF	TGTGCCAGCAGCTTAGCTTCATGGGGTGAGCAGTTCTTC
TRBV6-5	TRBJ1-2	NA	NA	CASSYTWRGFDGYTF	TGTGCCAGCAGTTACACTTGGCGGGGCTTTGATGGCTACACCTTC
TRBV11-2	TRBJ1-2	few	TRBD1	CASSGQQGASSGYTF	TGTGCCAGCAGCGGACAACAGGGGGCTTCGTCTGGCTACACCTTC
TRBV11-2	TRBJ1-1	few	NA	CASSSSKAFF	TGTGCCAGCAGCTCGTCGAAAGCTTTCTTT